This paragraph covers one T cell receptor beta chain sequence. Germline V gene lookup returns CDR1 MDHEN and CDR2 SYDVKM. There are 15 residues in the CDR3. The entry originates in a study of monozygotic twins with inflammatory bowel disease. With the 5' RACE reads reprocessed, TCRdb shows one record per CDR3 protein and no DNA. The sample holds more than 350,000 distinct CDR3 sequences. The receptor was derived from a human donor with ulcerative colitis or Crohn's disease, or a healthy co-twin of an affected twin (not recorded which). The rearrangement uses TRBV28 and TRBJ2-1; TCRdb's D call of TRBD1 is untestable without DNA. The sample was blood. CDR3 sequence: CASSLPGQGINEQFF.